This T cell receptor beta chain was captured by sequencing in a study of lymphopenia after photon versus proton radiotherapy. Germline V gives CDR1 MGHRA, CDR2 YSYEKL. This CDR3 is built from 16 residues. V shed 8 bases, J shed 7 bases, and the junction held 15 bases outside the gene matches. Study results and limitations: Proton therapy kept repertoires fairly stable, unlike photons, which gained effector/memory cells.

About this clone itself: The target antigen is unknown.

Profiled with immunoSEQ multiplex PCR; TCRdb holds only in-frame clones, not every one. The data contain about 18,000 clones, roughly 90% of them singletons. Sequences were derived from peripheral blood, sampled from a patient treated with photon-based radiotherapy. The chain has TRBV4-1 and TRBJ1-3, with 9 bases matching TRBD1. This TCR was recovered from a middle-aged woman with cholangiocarcinoma. CDR3: CASASVEDRGRNTIYF. For the CDR3, the DNA is TGCGCCAGCGCCTCCGTAGAGGACAGGGGTAGGAACACCATATATTTT.